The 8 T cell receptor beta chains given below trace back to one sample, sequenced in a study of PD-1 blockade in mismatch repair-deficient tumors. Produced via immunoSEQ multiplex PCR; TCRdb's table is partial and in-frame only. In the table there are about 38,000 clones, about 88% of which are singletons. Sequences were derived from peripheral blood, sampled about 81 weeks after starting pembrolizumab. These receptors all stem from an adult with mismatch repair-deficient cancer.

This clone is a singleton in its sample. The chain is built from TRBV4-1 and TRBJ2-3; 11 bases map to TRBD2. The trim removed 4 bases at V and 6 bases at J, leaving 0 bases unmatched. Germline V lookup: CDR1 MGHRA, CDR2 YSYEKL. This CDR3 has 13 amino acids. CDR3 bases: TGCGCCAGCAGCCGGACTAGCGGGGATACGCAGTATTTT. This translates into CASSRTSGDTQYF.

As DNA, the CDR3 is TGTGCCAGCAGCCAGGGCACTGAAGCTTTCTTT. Translated, it gives CASSQGTEAFF. The V call is TRBV6-5, the J call TRBJ1-1; possible D gene TRBD1, 5 bases. This CDR3 region has 11 residues. Germline CDR1 and CDR2: MNHEY and SVGAGI. The V end lost 6 bases, the J end lost 4 bases, and 6 bases lay between the germline ends.

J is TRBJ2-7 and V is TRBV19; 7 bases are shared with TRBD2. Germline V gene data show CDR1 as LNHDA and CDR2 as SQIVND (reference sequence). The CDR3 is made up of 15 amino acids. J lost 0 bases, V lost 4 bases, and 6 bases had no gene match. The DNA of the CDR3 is TGTGCCAGTAGTAGCTGGGCGGGGGACTCCTACGAGCAGTACTTC. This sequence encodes CASSSWAGDSYEQYF.

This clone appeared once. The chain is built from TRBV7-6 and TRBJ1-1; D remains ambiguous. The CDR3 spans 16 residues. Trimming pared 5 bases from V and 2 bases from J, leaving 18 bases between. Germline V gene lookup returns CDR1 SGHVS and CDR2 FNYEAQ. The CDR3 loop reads CASSPGMIGLNTEAFF. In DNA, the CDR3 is TGTGCCAGCAGCCCCGGTATGATTGGGCTTAACACTGAAGCTTTCTTT.

CDR3 coding DNA: TGTGCCAGCAGTTTGAAGGGTTCGTTTACCGGGGAGCTGTTTTTT. Translation gives CASSLKGSFTGELFF. The V gene is TRBV27, the J gene TRBJ2-2; D not resolved. The CDR3 runs 15 residues. With 3 bases removed from V and 5 bases from J, the gap between germline ends came to 13 bases. Germline CDR1 MNHEY, CDR2 SMNVEV (reference sequence).

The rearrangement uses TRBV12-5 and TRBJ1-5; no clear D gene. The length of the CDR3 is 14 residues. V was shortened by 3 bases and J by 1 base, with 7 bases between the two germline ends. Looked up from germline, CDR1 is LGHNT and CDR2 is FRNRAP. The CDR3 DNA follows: TGTGCTAGTGGTTTCGGACTCAGCAATCAGCCCCAGCATTTT. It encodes CASGFGLSNQPQHF.

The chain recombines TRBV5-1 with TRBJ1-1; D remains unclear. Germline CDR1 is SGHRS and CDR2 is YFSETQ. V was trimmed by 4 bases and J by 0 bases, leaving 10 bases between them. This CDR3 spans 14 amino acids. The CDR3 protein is CASSRSTMNTEAFF. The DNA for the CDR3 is TGCGCCAGCAGCCGAAGTACCATGAACACTGAAGCTTTCTTT.

The CDR3 reads CASSLGQNTEAFF. CDR3 in DNA: TGTGCCAGCAGCTTAGGCCAGAACACTGAAGCTTTCTTT. V and J are TRBV11-2 and TRBJ1-1; D remains unclear. This CDR3 has 13 amino acids. Germline V lookup: CDR1 SGHAT, CDR2 FQNNGV. The V gene lost 1 base and the J gene lost 1 base, with 4 bases spanning the gap.